The present entry profiles one TCR beta chain with its context. The antigen remains undetermined. Profiled with immunoSEQ multiplex PCR; TCRdb holds only in-frame clones, not every one. In the table there are about 62,000 clones, over 75% of which are singletons. These data come from a study of a mutant IDH1 vaccine in newly diagnosed glioma. The wider study: Eight vaccinations went to patients in weeks 1, 3, 5, 7, 11, 15, 19, 23. Before enrollment, the patients had been treated with radiotherapy alone, temozolomide alone, or both together. Most of them had received both.

Time point meaning: week 11, during vaccination. Each dose delivered 300 ug of mutant IDH1 20-mer peptide subcutaneously with imiquimod. This CDR3 has 16 amino acids. V lost 4 bases, J lost 5 bases, and 12 bases stayed unmatched. CDR1 MDHEN and CDR2 SYDVKM come from the germline V gene. This sample comprised PBMCs, obtained from a glioma patient whose treatment included an IDH1 peptide vaccine. This rearrangement joins TRBV28 to TRBJ1-1, with 8 bases matching TRBD1. This sequence was found in a man aged 35 to 55 with glioma. CDR3 protein: CASSSFGGQGATEAFF. For the CDR3, the DNA is TGTGCCAGCAGTTCATTCGGGGGGCAGGGGGCGACTGAAGCTTTCTTT.